The 21 T cell receptor beta chains below all came from one sample that was sequenced in a study of blood T cell repertoires in COVID-19. Produced via immunoSEQ multiplex PCR; TCRdb's table is partial and in-frame only. The sample holds about 62,000 clones, 75% to 90% seen once. The sequencing input was peripheral blood. These TCRs come from a woman aged 60-70 years with COVID-19, enrolled during active disease.

J is TRBJ1-1 and V is TRBV18, with D possibly matching TRBD1 (5 bases). Trimming removed 1 base from V and 4 bases from J, with 10 bases in between. This CDR3 has 14 amino acids. Per germline, CDR1 KGHSH and CDR2 LQKENI. CDR3 in DNA: TGTGCCAGCTCACCACGGGGCATGGGCACTGAAGCTTTCTTT. It specifies CASSPRGMGTEAFF.

This clone was seen a single time. V gene TRBV9 combines with J gene TRBJ2-2, with a possible D match to TRBD1 (5 bases). V was shortened by 0 bases and J by 6 bases, with 15 bases between the two germline ends. CDR3 size: 16 residues. Per the germline V gene, CDR1 is SGDLS and CDR2 is YYNGEE. The CDR3 loop reads CASSVGAGNLAGELFF. CDR3 coding DNA: TGTGCCAGCAGCGTAGGGGCAGGGAATCTCGCCGGGGAGCTGTTTTTT.

This clone was seen a handful of times. The same CDR3 arises from other DNA sequences in this sample as well. The V gene is TRBV19, the J gene TRBJ2-1, with a possible D match to TRBD2 (6 bases). V gave up 4 bases and J gave up 0 bases, with 10 bases separating them. Per germline, CDR1 LNHDA and CDR2 SQIVND (reference sequence). There are 15 residues in the CDR3. The CDR3: CASSTGGSSYNEQFF. The CDR3 DNA is TGTGCCAGTAGTACCGGGGGAAGCTCCTACAATGAGCAGTTCTTC.

This clone was seen a handful of times. The chain recombines TRBV28 with TRBJ2-6, with D unclear. The CDR3 has 14 residues. Germline CDR1 and CDR2: MDHEN and SYDVKM. V lost 4 bases, J lost 1 base, and 5 bases lay in between. CDR3 nucleotide sequence: TGTGCCAGCAGTTCAGGATCTGGGGCCAACGTCCTGACTTTC. It is translated as CASSSGSGANVLTF.

The chain employs TRBV4-3 and TRBJ1-4; no definite D call. The CDR3 spans 15 residues. Germline V gene lookup returns CDR1 LGHNA and CDR2 YSLEER. V gave up 8 bases and J gave up 8 bases, with 21 bases separating them. CDR3 residues: CASSGGERVWEKLFF. DNA for the CDR3: TGCGCCAGCTCCGGTGGGGAGAGGGTCTGGGAAAAACTGTTTTTT.

CDR3 sequence: CASSLGTGTEAFF. CDR3 nucleotides: TGCGCCAGCAGCTTAGGGACAGGCACTGAAGCTTTCTTT. V gene TRBV5-1 combines with J gene TRBJ1-1; TRBD1 matches 8 bases. This CDR3 is 13 amino acids long. Germline V gene lookup returns CDR1 SGHRS and CDR2 YFSETQ. The junction had 1 base not matched to a gene; V was cut back by 2 bases and J by 4 bases.

The chain employs TRBV11-3 and TRBJ2-5, with 8 bases lining up with TRBD1. Looked up from germline, CDR1 is SGHNT and CDR2 is YENEEA. The V segment lost 5 bases and the J segment 5 bases; nucleotides outside the gene matches: 10. The CDR3 is 15 residues long. This CDR3 is CASSPGPGGFETQYF. The CDR3 coding sequence is TGTGCCAGCAGCCCCGGCCCAGGGGGCTTTGAGACCCAGTACTTC.

The chain uses TRBV27 and TRBJ2-2; 9 nucleotides align to TRBD2. With 4 bases clipped from V and 3 bases from J, the junction kept 6 bases outside the gene matches. Per the germline V gene, CDR1 is MNHEY and CDR2 is SMNVEV (reference sequence). The CDR3 is made up of 16 amino acids. The CDR3 sequence is CASSSWTSEDTGELFF. Here the CDR3 DNA reads TGTGCCAGCAGTTCCTGGACTAGCGAAGACACCGGGGAGCTGTTTTTT.

The chain employs TRBV11-3 and TRBJ1-1, with 7 bases matching TRBD1. From germline, CDR1 is SGHNT and CDR2 YENEEA. The CDR3 extends over 17 amino acids. V trimming: 4 bases; J trimming: 3 bases; junction bases outside the gene matches: 14. The CDR3 here is CASSSGSGRGPHTEAFF. The CDR3 nucleotides are TGTGCCAGCAGCTCGGGCTCTGGAAGGGGGCCCCACACTGAAGCTTTCTTT. The full variable domain, rest sourced from reference TRBV11-3 and TRBJ1-1, is EAGVVQSPRYKIIEKKQPVAFWCNPISGHNTLYWYLQNLGQGPELLIRYENEEAVDDSQLPKDRFSAERLKGVDSTLKIQPAELGDSAVYLCASSSGSGRGPHTEAFFGQGTRLTVV.

The rearrangement joins TRBV6-5 to TRBJ1-2, with 7 bases lining up with TRBD1. The CDR3 is 15 amino acids. With V trimmed by 0 bases and J by 6 bases, 7 bases remained unmatched. The V gene's germline CDR1 is MNHEY and CDR2 SVGAGI. The CDR3 region has the DNA TGTGCCAGCAGTTACTCAGGGGGCAGGGGACATGGCTACACCTTC. Translation: CASSYSGGRGHGYTF.

V gene TRBV3-1 (or the pseudogene TRBV3-2) combines with J gene TRBJ2-2; tentative D call: TRBD1 (5 bases). This CDR3 is built from 15 residues. Trimming left V 2 bases short and J 0 bases short, with 7 bases between. Germline lookup yields CDR1 LGHDT and CDR2 YNNKEL (reference sequence). CDR3 amino acids: CASSQQGPNTGELFF. CDR3 sequence (DNA): TGTGCCAGCAGCCAACAGGGTCCGAACACCGGGGAGCTGTTTTTT.

The CDR3 DNA sequence: TGTGCCAGTAGTATCCCGGGACAGGGGGCAGATACGCAGTATTTT. It encodes CASSIPGQGADTQYF. V usage is TRBV19 and J usage is TRBJ2-3; 11 bases line up with TRBD1. CDR1 is LNHDA, CDR2 SQIVND, per germline (reference sequence). V was pared by 3 bases and J by 4 bases, with 3 bases of the junction left unmatched. CDR3 length: 15 residues.

The chain recombines TRBV15 with TRBJ1-5; D might be TRBD1 (6 bases). The germline gives CDR1 LNHNV, CDR2 YYDKDF (reference sequence). Trimming stripped 6 bases from V and 6 bases from J, with 12 bases between. CDR3 length equals 13 residues. The CDR3 spells CATRAGGRQPQHF. The CDR3 DNA is TGTGCCACCAGGGCTGGGGGCCGTCAGCCCCAGCATTTT.

The rearrangement joins TRBV10-3 to TRBJ2-7, with 10 positions matching TRBD1. The CDR3 runs to 14 residues. Germline V lookup: CDR1 ENHRY, CDR2 SYGVKD. V trimming: 6 bases; J trimming: 4 bases; junction bases outside the gene matches: 6. The CDR3 spells CAIRAPGQGYEQYF. As DNA, the CDR3 is TGTGCCATCAGGGCCCCGGGACAGGGGTACGAGCAGTACTTC.

Only a few counts were recorded for this clone. This sequence joins TRBV25-1 and TRBJ1-1; 7 bases map to TRBD1. CDR1 MGHDK and CDR2 SYGVNS come from the germline V gene. The CDR3 loop spans 14 amino acids. Trimming at V came to 5 bases and at J to 2 bases, leaving 5 bases not matched to a gene. CDR3 in DNA: TGTGCCAGCAGTATTCGGACAGGCAACACTGAAGCTTTCTTT. Its protein product is CASSIRTGNTEAFF.

V is TRBV20-1 and J is TRBJ2-7, with 8 bases matching TRBD2. This CDR3 spans 14 amino acids. Germline CDR1 DFQATT, CDR2 SNEGSKA (reference sequence). The junction had 6 bases not matched to a gene; V was cut back by 3 bases and J by 2 bases. For the CDR3, the DNA is TGCAGTGCTAGTCGGGGACTAGTCCCCTACGAGCAGTACTTC. Its protein product is CSASRGLVPYEQYF.

The chain uses TRBV7-6 and TRBJ1-1, with 8 bases identical to TRBD1. CDR1 is SGHVS, CDR2 FNYEAQ, per germline. The CDR3 runs 15 residues. V lost 6 bases and J lost 0; bases outside the gene matches: 6. In DNA, the CDR3 is TGTGCCAGCAGTTACAGGACAGGGCTGAACACTGAAGCTTTCTTT. Translating gives CASSYRTGLNTEAFF.

This clone was seen only once. J is TRBJ2-3 and V is TRBV6-4, with 10 positions matching TRBD2. Trimming cost V 2 bases and J 1 base; bases outside gene matches: 0. CDR3 length: 15 residues. Germline values: CDR1 MRHNA, CDR2 SNTAGT. The CDR3 sequence: CASSDGTSGTDTQYF. CDR3 sequence (DNA): TGTGCCAGCAGTGACGGGACTAGCGGCACAGATACGCAGTATTTT.

The rearrangement joins TRBV7-2 to TRBJ1-2; maybe TRBD1 (5 bases). V was pared by 4 bases and J by 2 bases, with 11 bases between. This CDR3 comprises 14 residues. Germline CDR1 is SGHTA and CDR2 is FQGNSA. The CDR3 sequence: CASSSQDKNYGYTF. The CDR3, as DNA: TGTGCCAGCAGCTCGCAGGACAAGAACTATGGCTACACCTTC.

As to this clone: Other DNA sequences in the sample encode the same CDR3. The V gene is TRBV7-2, the J gene TRBJ1-1, with D unclear. The germline V gene has CDR1 SGHTA and CDR2 FQGNSA. The ends were cut back, 6 bases at V and 1 base at J, with 9 bases in the middle. The CDR3 runs 13 residues. CDR3 coding DNA: TGTGCCAGCAGTCTTAGCGGGAACACTGAAGCTTTCTTT. This sequence encodes CASSLSGNTEAFF.

The chain combines TRBV29-1 with TRBJ2-7; 11 bases map to TRBD2. The J segment lost 4 bases and the V segment lost 7 bases, leaving 6 bases of the junction unmatched. Germline CDR1 SQVTM, CDR2 ANQGSEA. The CDR3 has 13 residues. CDR3 in amino acids: CSARLAGPYEQYF. The CDR3 DNA reads TGCAGCGCCCGACTAGCGGGACCTTACGAGCAGTACTTC.